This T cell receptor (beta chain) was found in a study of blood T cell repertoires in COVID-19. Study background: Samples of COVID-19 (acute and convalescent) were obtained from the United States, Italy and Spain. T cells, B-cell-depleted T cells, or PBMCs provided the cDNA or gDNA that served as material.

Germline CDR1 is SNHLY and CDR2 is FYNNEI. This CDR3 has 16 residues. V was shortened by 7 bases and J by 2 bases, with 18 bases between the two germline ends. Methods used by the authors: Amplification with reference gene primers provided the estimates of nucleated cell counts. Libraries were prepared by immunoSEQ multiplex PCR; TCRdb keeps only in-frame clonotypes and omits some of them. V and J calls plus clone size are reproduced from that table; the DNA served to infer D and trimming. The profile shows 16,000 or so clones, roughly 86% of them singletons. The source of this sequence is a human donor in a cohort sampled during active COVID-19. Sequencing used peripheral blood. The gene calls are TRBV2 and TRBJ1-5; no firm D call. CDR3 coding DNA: TGTGCCAGCACTGCGGGCTTAAGGCCCGGCAATCAGCCCCAGCATTTT. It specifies CASTAGLRPGNQPQHF.